These 8 T cell receptor beta chains originate from one sample sequenced in a study of cytomegalovirus exposure and HLA in healthy donors (dated 2017 in TCRdb). Library generation was performed with the immunoSEQ multiplex PCR assay. For the multiplex PCR, a mixture combining 60 forward primers for TCR Vbeta segments and 13 reverse primers for TCR Jbeta segments was used. Entries here come from immuneACCESS through TCRdb and include only in-frame sequences with V and J called. Some clones fail to appear in such tables; in the studies checked, an unresolved V gene covers under half of the shortfall, and the cause of the remainder is unknown. Counted in this sample were about 160,000 clones; 80% to 90% of them appeared once. The ten most abundant clones make up around 14% of the sample. The sequencing sample was made of PBMCs. These receptors came from a woman aged 45-60 years in good health and CMV-seronegative.

On this clone: Different DNA sequences within this sample yield the same CDR3. The chain has TRBV7-9 and TRBJ1-4, with D unresolved. The V end lost 1 base, the J end lost 7 bases, and 7 bases lay between the germline ends. CDR1 and CDR2 (germline): SEHNR, FQNEAQ (reference sequence). The CDR3 consists of 13 residues. The CDR3 reads CASSLEAREKLFF. CDR3 nucleotides: TGTGCCAGCAGCTTAGAAGCTCGTGAAAAACTGTTTTTT.

V is TRBV9 and J is TRBJ1-1; D gene ambiguous. The CDR3 spans 14 residues. Deletions cut 6 bases from V and 1 base from J, with 13 bases between. Germline V gene sequence: CDR1 SGDLS, CDR2 YYNGEE. This chain's CDR3 is CASTPGWGNTEAFF. The CDR3 DNA follows: TGTGCCAGCACCCCGGGGTGGGGGAACACTGAAGCTTTCTTT.

The chain joins TRBV28 to TRBJ2-1, with 8 bases that match TRBD2. Germline V gene sequence: CDR1 MDHEN, CDR2 SYDVKM. CDR3 size: 14 residues. J was trimmed by 0 bases and V by 10 bases; bases with no gene match: 5. The DNA of the CDR3 is TGTGCCACCCAGCGGGAGAGCTCCTACAATGAGCAGTTCTTC. Translated: CATQRESSYNEQFF. Full variable domain (outside the CDR3, taken from reference TRBV28 and TRBJ2-1): DVKVTQSSRYLVKRTGEKVFLECVQDMDHENMFWYRQDPGLGLRLIYFSYDVKMKEKGDIPEGYSVSREKKERFSLILESASTNQTSMYLCATQRESSYNEQFFGPGTRLTVL.

This clone has a handful of counts. The J gene is TRBJ2-3, the V gene TRBV2; 8 bases align to TRBD2. The V segment lost 7 bases and the J segment 6 bases; nucleotides outside the gene matches: 12. Germline V CDR1 and CDR2: SNHLY, FYNNEI. The CDR3 is 15 residues long. Here the CDR3 reads CASTRRAGGGDTQYF. The CDR3 DNA follows: TGTGCCAGCACCCGGCGGGCGGGGGGAGGCGATACGCAGTATTTT.

For this clone: Other DNA sequences within the sample encode an identical CDR3. This sequence joins TRBV5-4 and TRBJ2-2, with D tentatively TRBD1 (5 bases). The length of the CDR3 is 13 residues. V was shortened by 1 base and J by 6 bases, with 7 bases between the two germline ends. Looked up from germline, CDR1 is SGHNT and CDR2 is YYREEE (reference sequence). The CDR3 is CASSLQGAGELFF. The CDR3 bases are TGTGCCAGCAGCTTGCAGGGCGCCGGGGAGCTGTTTTTT.

The chain combines TRBV2 with TRBJ2-1; D uncertain. Trimming pared 1 base from V and 6 bases from J, leaving 4 bases between. The germline V gene has CDR1 SNHLY and CDR2 FYNNEI. This CDR3 is built from 12 residues. CDR3 in amino acids: CASSEDGNEQFF. Written as DNA, the CDR3 is TGTGCCAGCAGTGAAGACGGCAATGAGCAGTTCTTC.

This chain joins TRBV6-6 and TRBJ1-6; tentatively, D is TRBD1 (5 bases). CDR3 length equals 12 residues. Germline V gives CDR1 MNHNY, CDR2 SVGAGI (reference sequence). V was cut by 7 bases and J by 10 bases, with 11 bases left in between. The CDR3 bases are TGTGCCAGCACCGGGACTGGGTCACCCCTCCACTTT. This sequence encodes CASTGTGSPLHF.

This clone showed up just a few times. The chain has TRBV7-9 and TRBJ2-5; the D gene is possibly TRBD1 (6 bases). The CDR3 consists of 15 residues. Looked up from germline, CDR1 is SEHNR and CDR2 is FQNEAQ (reference sequence). V was pared by 1 base and J by 5 bases, with 14 bases between. CDR3 protein: CASSLGQALGETQYF. DNA of the CDR3: TGTGCCAGCAGCTTAGGACAGGCCTTGGGGGAGACCCAGTACTTC.